The rows below give T cell receptor beta chains drawn from one sample of a study of T cells after yellow fever vaccination. Each CDR3 protein is one row after TCRdb ran MiXCR on the 5' RACE reads. Here the sample spans 20,000 to 30,000 distinct CDR3 sequences, 4.5% being singletons. The material was PBMCs, either bulk or a sorted T-cell subset (CD4+, CD8+, memory, or dextramer-sorted; not recorded which), obtained on the day of the yellow fever booster vaccination. The receptors come from a man between 18 and 35 years old who received the YFV17D yellow fever vaccine. Each CDR3 is given with its conserved first and last residue. Only some rows state a clone size, as once, few, many or a class for expanded clones.

abundance	v_gene	j_gene	CDR3aa
.	TRBV3-1	TRBJ2-1	CASSQPRGSYNEQFF
many	TRBV20-1	TRBJ2-7	CSASGEVYEQYF
many	TRBV12-3/TRBV12-4	TRBJ2-1	CASTDGTGDYNEQFF
many	TRBV20-1	TRBJ2-1	CSARPLAVSYNEQFF
many	TRBV7-9	TRBJ1-1	CASSFQGPNTEAFF
.	TRBV5-1	TRBJ1-2	CASSRDRGYGYTF
many	TRBV5-1	TRBJ2-1	CASSARGQGNNEQFF
many	TRBV7-3	TRBJ1-1	CASSPQGQGNTEAFF
large	TRBV5-1	TRBJ2-1	CASSLDEPTDNEQFF
many	TRBV4-2	TRBJ2-3	CATSMRGGSTDTQYF
many	TRBV5-1	TRBJ2-5	CASGTGLETQYF
many	TRBV7-2	TRBJ2-7	CASSLNQRDVEYF
many	TRBV29-1	TRBJ2-7	CSVAQYYEQYF
many	TRBV4-2	TRBJ1-3	CASSQEGTIYF
.	TRBV7-2	TRBJ2-3	CASSYKGFADTQYF
many	TRBV12-3/TRBV12-4	TRBJ1-1	CASSLARMGTEAFF
few	TRBV7-2	TRBJ2-3	CASSLGLAGVTDTQYF
many	TRBV20-1	TRBJ2-7	CSAILANRYEQYF
.	TRBV4-3	TRBJ2-5	CASSQDHRGETQYF
many	TRBV5-1	TRBJ2-7	CASSPTGPTYEQYF
many	TRBV5-5	TRBJ2-6	CASTLLSGANVLTF
many	TRBV7-9	TRBJ1-1	CASSFQGRTTEAFF
many	TRBV12-3/TRBV12-4	TRBJ1-1	CASSGLNTEAFF
.	TRBV4-2	TRBJ2-5	CASSQGIETQYF
many	TRBV5-1	TRBJ1-4	CASSLPAGEKLFF
many	TRBV5-1	TRBJ2-7	CASSLAATNAYEQYF
many	TRBV5-1	TRBJ2-5	CASSSQGAGETQYF
few	TRBV12-3/TRBV12-4	TRBJ2-6	CASTPGESGANVLTF
few	TRBV7-2	TRBJ2-1	CASSLDYFQGSYNEQFF
many	TRBV4-3	TRBJ2-3	CASSQDQVAGTQYF
many	TRBV20-1	TRBJ1-3	CSARVGRANTIYF
.	TRBV5-1	TRBJ2-3	CASSLAPGSTDTQYF
few	TRBV3-1	TRBJ2-5	CASSPLARYQETQYF
many	TRBV20-1	TRBJ2-3	CSARAPATSTDTQYF
.	TRBV18	TRBJ2-5	CASSPLYRRRSGGSQETQYF
.	TRBV12-5	TRBJ2-7	CASKNSNGYEQYF
few	TRBV4-3	TRBJ2-1	CASSQEGMSWQTYNEQFF
many	TRBV4-3	TRBJ2-5	CASSQGTYQETQYF
.	TRBV7-9	TRBJ1-4	CASSLRGQIREKLFF
many	TRBV7-2	TRBJ2-2	CASSLVHGLAAELFF
many	TRBV5-1	TRBJ2-1	CASSRNRDPSYNEQFF
many	TRBV5-1	TRBJ2-3	CASSAAGTGAADTQYF
many	TRBV4-3	TRBJ1-4	CASSQDGGEKLFF
.	TRBV7-2	TRBJ1-5	CASSFSGQNNQPQHF
many	TRBV5-1	TRBJ2-3	CASSFRFQGTPVADTQYF
.	TRBV4-3	TRBJ1-2	CASSQDWGIYGYTF
medium-sized	TRBV29-1	TRBJ1-2	CSVDDGMGGYTF
many	TRBV6-6	TRBJ2-2	CASSYGGAGELFF
many	TRBV7-9	TRBJ2-7	CASSLADFEQYF
few	TRBV12-3/TRBV12-4	TRBJ2-4	CASSPHPTPGDIQYF
many	TRBV12-3/TRBV12-4	TRBJ2-3	CASSRLARSTDTQYF
few	TRBV19	TRBJ1-6	CASGDRADSPLHF
many	TRBV5-1	TRBJ1-3	CASSTGTGELSGNTIYF
many	TRBV12-3/TRBV12-4	TRBJ1-1	CASSLAAGAFF
many	TRBV20-1	TRBJ2-1	CSARDAGGSDEQFF